This section outlines one T cell receptor beta chain sequence together with its context. Its specificity is not known. The sample comes from a study of cytomegalovirus exposure and HLA in healthy donors. Study results and caveats: Analysis was performed later, and it showed HLA-associated TCR beta chains to be more clonally expanded than equally common others.

Germline V gene sequence: CDR1 MNHEY, CDR2 SMNVEV (reference sequence). The CDR3 is made up of 14 amino acids. V was pared by 2 bases and J by 6 bases, with 14 bases between. PCR involved 60 Vbeta and 13 Jbeta primers. Generated by immunoSEQ multiplex PCR, the TCRdb table keeps only in-frame clones and is missing some. The sample includes some 120,000 clones, less than 90% of them seen just once. At collection, donors were nominally healthy, but unrecorded immune exposures were probable. The source material was PBMCs. This chain links TRBV27 with TRBJ2-7; maybe TRBD2 (6 bases). The clonotype was recovered from a man aged 45-65 years in good health and CMV-seronegative. The CDR3 loop reads CASSLAGGTFEQYF. DNA for the CDR3: TGTGCCAGCAGTTTAGCGGGCGGGACCTTCGAGCAGTACTTC.